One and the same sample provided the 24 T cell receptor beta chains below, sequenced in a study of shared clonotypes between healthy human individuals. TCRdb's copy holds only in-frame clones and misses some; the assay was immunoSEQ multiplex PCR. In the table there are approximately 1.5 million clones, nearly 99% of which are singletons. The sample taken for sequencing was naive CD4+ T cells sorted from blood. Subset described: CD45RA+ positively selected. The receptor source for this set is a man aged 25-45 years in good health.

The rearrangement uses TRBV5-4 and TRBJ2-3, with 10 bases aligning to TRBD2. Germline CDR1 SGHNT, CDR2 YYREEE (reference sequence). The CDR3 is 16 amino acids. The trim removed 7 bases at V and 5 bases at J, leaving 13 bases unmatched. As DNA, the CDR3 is TGTGCCAGCTTCTCTCCCTCAGCGGGAGGGGTAGATACGCAGTATTTT. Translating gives CASFSPSAGGVDTQYF.

CDR3 nucleotides: TGTGCCAGCTCATCAGGGAATTACGAGCAGTACTTC. It encodes CASSSGNYEQYF. This chain connects TRBV18 to TRBJ2-7; D possibly corresponds to TRBD1 (5 bases). Germline V lookup: CDR1 KGHSH, CDR2 LQKENI. The CDR3 runs to 12 residues. The V end lost 5 bases, the J end lost 4 bases, and 9 bases lay between the germline ends.

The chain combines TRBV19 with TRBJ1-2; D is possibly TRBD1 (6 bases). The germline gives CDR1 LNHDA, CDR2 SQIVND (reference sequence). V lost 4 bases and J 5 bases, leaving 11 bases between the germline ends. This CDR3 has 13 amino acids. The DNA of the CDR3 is TGTGCCAGTAGTACCCAGGGGACATATGGCTACACCTTC. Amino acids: CASSTQGTYGYTF.

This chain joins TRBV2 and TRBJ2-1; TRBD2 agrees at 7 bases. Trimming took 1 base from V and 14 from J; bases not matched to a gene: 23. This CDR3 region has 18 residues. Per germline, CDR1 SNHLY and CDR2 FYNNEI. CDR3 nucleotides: TGTGCCAGCAGTGAAGTCGTCATTCGGGATCGCCTAGCGGAGCTGGAGTTCTTC. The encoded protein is CASSEVVIRDRLAELEFF.

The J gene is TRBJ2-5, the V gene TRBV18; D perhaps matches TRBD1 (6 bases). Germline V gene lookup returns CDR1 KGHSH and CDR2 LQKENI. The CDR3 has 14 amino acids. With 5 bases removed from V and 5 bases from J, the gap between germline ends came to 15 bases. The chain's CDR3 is CASSADRLAETQYF. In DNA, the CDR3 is TGTGCCAGCTCAGCCGACAGGCTCGCGGAGACCCAGTACTTC.

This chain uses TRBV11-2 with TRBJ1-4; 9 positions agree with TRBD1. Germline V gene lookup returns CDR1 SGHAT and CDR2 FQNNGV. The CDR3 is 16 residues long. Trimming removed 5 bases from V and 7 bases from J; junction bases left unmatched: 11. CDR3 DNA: TGTGCCAGCAGCCCCATGGTCGGGACAGGGAGTGAAAAACTGTTTTTT. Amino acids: CASSPMVGTGSEKLFF.

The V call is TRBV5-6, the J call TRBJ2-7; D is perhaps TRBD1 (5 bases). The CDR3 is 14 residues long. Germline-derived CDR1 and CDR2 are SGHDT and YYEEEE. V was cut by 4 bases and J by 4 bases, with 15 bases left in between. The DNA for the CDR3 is TGTGCCAGCAGCCCCACGACAGCCAGTTACGAGCAGTACTTC. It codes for CASSPTTASYEQYF.

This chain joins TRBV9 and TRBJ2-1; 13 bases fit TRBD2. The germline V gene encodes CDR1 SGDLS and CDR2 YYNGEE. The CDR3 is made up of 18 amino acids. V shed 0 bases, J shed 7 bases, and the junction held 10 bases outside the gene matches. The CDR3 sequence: CASSVASTGLAGKNEQFF. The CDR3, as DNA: TGTGCCAGCAGCGTAGCTAGTACGGGACTAGCGGGAAAGAATGAGCAGTTCTTC.

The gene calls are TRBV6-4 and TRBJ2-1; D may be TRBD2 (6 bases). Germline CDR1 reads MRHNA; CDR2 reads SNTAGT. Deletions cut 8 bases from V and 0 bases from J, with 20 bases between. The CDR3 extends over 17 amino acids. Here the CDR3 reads CASASSTGRSSYNEQFF. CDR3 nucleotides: TGTGCCAGCGCTAGTTCTACCGGGAGAAGCTCCTACAATGAGCAGTTCTTC.

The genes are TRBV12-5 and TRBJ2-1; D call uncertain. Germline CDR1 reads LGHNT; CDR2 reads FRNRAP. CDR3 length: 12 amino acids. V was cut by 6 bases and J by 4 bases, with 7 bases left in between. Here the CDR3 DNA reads TGTGCTAGTGGATATACATACAATGAGCAGTTCTTC. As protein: CASGYTYNEQFF.

In DNA, the CDR3 is TGCGCCAGCAGCCAAGATTGGCCGGACGCCTACAATGAGCAGTTCTTC. Its protein product is CASSQDWPDAYNEQFF. The V call is TRBV4-1, the J call TRBJ2-1; no clear D. The CDR3 is 16 amino acids. Germline V gives CDR1 MGHRA, CDR2 YSYEKL. Trimming pared 0 bases from V and 2 bases from J, leaving 11 bases between.

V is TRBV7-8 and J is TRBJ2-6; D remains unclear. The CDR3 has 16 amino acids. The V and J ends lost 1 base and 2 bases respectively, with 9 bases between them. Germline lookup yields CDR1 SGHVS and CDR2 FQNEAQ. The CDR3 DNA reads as TGTGCCAGCAGCTTAGTTCAAGATACTGGGGCCAACGTCCTGACTTTC. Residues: CASSLVQDTGANVLTF.

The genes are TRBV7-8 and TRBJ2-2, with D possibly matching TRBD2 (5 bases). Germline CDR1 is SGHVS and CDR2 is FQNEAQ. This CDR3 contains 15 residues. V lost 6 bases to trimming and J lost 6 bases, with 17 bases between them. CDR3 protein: CASSYILAHPGELFF. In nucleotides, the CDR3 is TGTGCCAGCAGTTACATCTTAGCGCACCCCGGGGAGCTGTTTTTT.

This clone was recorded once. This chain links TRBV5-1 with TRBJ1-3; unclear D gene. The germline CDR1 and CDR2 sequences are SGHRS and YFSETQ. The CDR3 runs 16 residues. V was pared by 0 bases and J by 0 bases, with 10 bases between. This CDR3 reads CASSLVGGASGNTIYF. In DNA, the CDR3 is TGCGCCAGCAGCTTGGTTGGAGGCGCCTCTGGAAACACCATATATTTT.

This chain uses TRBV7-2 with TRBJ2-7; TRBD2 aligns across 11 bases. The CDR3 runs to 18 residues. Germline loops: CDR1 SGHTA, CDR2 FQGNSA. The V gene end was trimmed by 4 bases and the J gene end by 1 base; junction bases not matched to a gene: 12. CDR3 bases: TGTGCCAGCAGCTGGCCCCCTAAGACTAGCGGGAATTCCTACGAGCAGTACTTC. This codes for CASSWPPKTSGNSYEQYF. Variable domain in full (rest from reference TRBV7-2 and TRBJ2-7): GAGVSQSPSNKVTEKGKDVELRCDPISGHTALYWYRQSLGQGLEFLIYFQGNSAPDKSGLPSDRFSAERTGGSVSTLTIQRTQQEDSAVYLCASSWPPKTSGNSYEQYFGPGTRLTVT.

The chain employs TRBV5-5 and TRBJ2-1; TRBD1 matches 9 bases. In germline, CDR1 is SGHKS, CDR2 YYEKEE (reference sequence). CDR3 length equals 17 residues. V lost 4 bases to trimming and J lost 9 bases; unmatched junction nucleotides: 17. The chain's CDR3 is CASSHPPTGGLQGEQFF. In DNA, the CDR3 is TGTGCCAGCAGCCATCCTCCAACAGGGGGCTTACAGGGTGAGCAGTTCTTC.

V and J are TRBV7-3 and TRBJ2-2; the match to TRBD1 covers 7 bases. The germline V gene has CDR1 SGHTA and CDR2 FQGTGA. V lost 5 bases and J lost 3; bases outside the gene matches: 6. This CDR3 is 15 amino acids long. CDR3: CASSRAGTDTGELFF. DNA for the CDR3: TGTGCCAGCAGCCGAGCCGGGACAGACACCGGGGAGCTGTTTTTT.

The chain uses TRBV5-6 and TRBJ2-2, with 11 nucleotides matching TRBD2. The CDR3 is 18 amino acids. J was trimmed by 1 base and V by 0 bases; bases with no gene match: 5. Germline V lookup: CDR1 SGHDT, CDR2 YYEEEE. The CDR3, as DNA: TGTGCCAGCAGCTTGGCGAGACTAGCGGGACGGAACACCGGGGAGCTGTTTTTT. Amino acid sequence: CASSLARLAGRNTGELFF.

The CDR3: CASSRDNSGANVLTF. DNA of the CDR3: TGTGCCAGCTCACGGGACAACTCTGGGGCCAACGTCCTGACTTTC. The chain links TRBV18 to TRBJ2-6, with D perhaps TRBD1 (6 bases). CDR3 size: 15 residues. Trimming took off 4 bases at V and 0 bases at J, with 7 bases between the two ends. In germline, CDR1 is KGHSH, CDR2 LQKENI.

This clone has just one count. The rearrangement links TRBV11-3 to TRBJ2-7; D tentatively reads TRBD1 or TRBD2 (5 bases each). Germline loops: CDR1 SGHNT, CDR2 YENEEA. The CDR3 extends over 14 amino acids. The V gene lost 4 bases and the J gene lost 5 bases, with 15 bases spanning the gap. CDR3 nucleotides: TGTGCCAGCAGCTCCCCGGGGCGGTCCCACGAGCAGTACTTC. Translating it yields CASSSPGRSHEQYF.

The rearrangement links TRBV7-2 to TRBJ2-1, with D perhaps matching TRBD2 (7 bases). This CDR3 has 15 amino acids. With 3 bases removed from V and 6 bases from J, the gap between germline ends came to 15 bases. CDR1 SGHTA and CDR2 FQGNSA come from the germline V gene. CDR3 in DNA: TGTGCCAGCAGCTTTTGGCGGGGGCTCTCCAATGAGCAGTTCTTC. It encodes CASSFWRGLSNEQFF.

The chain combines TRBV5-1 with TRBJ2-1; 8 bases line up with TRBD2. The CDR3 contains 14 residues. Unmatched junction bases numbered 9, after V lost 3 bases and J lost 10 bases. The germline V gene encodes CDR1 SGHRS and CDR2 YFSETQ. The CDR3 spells CASSSSAGVQEQFF. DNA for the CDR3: TGCGCCAGCAGCTCCTCAGCGGGAGTCCAAGAGCAGTTCTTC.

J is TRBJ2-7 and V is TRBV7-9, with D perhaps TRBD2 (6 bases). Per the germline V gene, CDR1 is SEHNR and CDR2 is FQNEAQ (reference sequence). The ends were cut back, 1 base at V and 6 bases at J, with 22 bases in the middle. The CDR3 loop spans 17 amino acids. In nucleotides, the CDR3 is TGTGCCAGCAGCTTAGTGCGGGACGGGACGTCTTTCGGCGAGCAGTACTTC. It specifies CASSLVRDGTSFGEQYF.

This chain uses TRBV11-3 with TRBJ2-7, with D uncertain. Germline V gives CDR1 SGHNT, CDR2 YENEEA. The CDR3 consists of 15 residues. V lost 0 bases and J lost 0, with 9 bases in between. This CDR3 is CASSLDSASSYEQYF. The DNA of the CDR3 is TGTGCCAGCAGCTTAGACTCGGCGAGCTCCTACGAGCAGTACTTC.